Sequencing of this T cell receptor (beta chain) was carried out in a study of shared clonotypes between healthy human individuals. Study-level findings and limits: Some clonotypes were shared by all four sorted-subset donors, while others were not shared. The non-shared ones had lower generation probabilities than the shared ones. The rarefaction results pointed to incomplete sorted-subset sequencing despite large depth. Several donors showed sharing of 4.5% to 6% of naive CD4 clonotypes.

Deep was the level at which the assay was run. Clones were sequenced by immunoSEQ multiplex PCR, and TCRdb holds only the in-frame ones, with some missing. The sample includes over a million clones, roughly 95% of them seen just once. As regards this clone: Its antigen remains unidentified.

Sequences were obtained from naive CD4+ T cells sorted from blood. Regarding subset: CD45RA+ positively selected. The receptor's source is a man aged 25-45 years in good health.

The chain's CDR3 is CASSPSGQGYYGYTF. Written as DNA, the CDR3 is TGTGCCAGCAGCCCCTCAGGACAGGGCTACTATGGCTACACCTTC. The J gene is TRBJ1-2, the V gene TRBV25-1, with 8 bases lining up with TRBD1. The germline V gene has CDR1 MGHDK and CDR2 SYGVNS. V trimming: 6 bases; J trimming: 3 bases; junction bases outside the gene matches: 9. This CDR3 comprises 15 residues.